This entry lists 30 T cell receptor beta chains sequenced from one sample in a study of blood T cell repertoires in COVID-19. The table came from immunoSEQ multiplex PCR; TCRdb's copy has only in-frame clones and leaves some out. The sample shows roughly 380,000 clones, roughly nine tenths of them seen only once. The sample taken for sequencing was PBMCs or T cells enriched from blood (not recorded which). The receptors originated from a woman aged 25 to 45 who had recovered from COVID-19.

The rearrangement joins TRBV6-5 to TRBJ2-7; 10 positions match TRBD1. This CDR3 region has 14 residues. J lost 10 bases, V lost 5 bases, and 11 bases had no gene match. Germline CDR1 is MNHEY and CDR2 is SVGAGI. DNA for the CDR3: TGTGCCAGCAGTAACCCGGGACAGGGGATGGAACAGTACTTC. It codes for CASSNPGQGMEQYF.

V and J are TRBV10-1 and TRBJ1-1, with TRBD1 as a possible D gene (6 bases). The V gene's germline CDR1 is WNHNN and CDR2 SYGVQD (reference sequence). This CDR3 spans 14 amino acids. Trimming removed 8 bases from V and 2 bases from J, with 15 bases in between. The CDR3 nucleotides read TGCGCCAGCTCCAAGGGAGGGGGAAACACTGAAGCTTTCTTT. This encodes CASSKGGGNTEAFF.

CDR3 DNA: TGTGCCAGCAGCTTACGGGCTAGCGGGAGGGAAGAGACCCAGTACTTC. Translating it yields CASSLRASGREETQYF. The chain uses TRBV7-2 and TRBJ2-5, with TRBD2 matching 12 bases. Trimming cost V 2 bases and J 3 bases; bases outside gene matches: 4. CDR3 length equals 16 residues. Germline V CDR1 and CDR2: SGHTA, FQGNSA.

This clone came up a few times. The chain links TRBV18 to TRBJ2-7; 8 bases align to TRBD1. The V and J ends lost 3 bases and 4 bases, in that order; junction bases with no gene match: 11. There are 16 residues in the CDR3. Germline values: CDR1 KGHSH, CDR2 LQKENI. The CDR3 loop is CASSPGGRTGSYEQYF. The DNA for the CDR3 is TGTGCCAGCTCACCGGGAGGTAGGACAGGGAGTTACGAGCAGTACTTC.

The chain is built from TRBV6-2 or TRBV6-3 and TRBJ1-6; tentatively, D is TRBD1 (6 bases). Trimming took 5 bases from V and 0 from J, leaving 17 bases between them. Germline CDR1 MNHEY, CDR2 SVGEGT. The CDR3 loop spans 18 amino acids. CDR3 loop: CASSHRTAMSSYNSPLHF. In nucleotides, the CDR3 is TGTGCCAGCAGTCACCGGACAGCCATGAGCTCCTATAATTCACCCCTCCACTTT.

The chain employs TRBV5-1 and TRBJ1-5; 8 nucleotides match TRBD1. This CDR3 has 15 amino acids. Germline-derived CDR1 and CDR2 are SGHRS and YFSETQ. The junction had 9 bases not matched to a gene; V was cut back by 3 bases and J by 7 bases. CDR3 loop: CASSYTGGDSQPQHF. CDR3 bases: TGCGCCAGCAGCTACACAGGGGGAGATTCACAGCCCCAGCATTTT.

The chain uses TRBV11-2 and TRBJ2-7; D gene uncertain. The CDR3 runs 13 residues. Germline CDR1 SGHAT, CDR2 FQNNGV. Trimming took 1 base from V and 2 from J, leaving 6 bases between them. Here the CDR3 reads CASSLVPAYEQYF. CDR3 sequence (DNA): TGTGCCAGCAGCTTAGTTCCTGCCTACGAGCAGTACTTC.

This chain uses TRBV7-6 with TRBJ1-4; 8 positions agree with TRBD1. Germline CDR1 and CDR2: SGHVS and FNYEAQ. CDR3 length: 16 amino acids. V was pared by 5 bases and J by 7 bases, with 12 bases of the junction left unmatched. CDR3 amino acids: CASSPSTGGRGEKLFF. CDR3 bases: TGTGCCAGCAGCCCTAGTACAGGGGGAAGAGGTGAAAAACTGTTTTTT.

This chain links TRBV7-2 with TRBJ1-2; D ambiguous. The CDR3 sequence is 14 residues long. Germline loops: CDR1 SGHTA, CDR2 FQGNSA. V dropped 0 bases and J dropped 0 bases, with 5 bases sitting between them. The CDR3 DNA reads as TGTGCCAGCAGCTTAGCCAACTCTAACTATGGCTACACCTTC. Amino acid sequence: CASSLANSNYGYTF.

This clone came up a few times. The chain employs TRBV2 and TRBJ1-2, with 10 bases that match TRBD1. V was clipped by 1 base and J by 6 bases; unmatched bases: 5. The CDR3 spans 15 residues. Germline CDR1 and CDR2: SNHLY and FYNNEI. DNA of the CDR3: TGTGCCAGCAGTGAAGGACGACAGGGGGCGCATGGCTACACCTTC. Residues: CASSEGRQGAHGYTF.

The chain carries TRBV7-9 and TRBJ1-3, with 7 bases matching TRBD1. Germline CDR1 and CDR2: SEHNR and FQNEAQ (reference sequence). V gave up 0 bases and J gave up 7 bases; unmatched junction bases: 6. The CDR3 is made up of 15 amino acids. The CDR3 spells CASSLALGRGNTIYF. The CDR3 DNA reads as TGTGCCAGCAGCTTAGCGTTGGGCAGGGGGAACACCATATATTTT.

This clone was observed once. The CDR3 here is CASSVASGNNYGYTF. DNA of the CDR3: TGTGCCAGCAGTGTCGCGAGTGGTAATAACTATGGCTACACCTTC. The V and J genes are TRBV28 and TRBJ1-2, with D unresolved. Germline CDR1 MDHEN, CDR2 SYDVKM. The V end was cut by 5 bases, the J end by 1 base, with 14 bases between. The CDR3 covers 15 residues.

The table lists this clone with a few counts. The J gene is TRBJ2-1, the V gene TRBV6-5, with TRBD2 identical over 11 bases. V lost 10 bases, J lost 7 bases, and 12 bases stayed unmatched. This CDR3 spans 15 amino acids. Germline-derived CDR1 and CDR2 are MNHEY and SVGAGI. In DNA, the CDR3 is TGTGCCAACGCGGTACTAGCGGGAGAGGGGAATGAGCAGTTCTTC. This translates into CANAVLAGEGNEQFF.

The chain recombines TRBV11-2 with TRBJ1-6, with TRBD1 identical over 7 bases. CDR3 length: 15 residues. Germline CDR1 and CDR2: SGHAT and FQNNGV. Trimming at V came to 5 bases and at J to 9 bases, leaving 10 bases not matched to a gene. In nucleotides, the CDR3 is TGTGCCAGCAGCCCCCTCAGGGGGTTTGTTTCACCCCTCCACTTT. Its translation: CASSPLRGFVSPLHF.

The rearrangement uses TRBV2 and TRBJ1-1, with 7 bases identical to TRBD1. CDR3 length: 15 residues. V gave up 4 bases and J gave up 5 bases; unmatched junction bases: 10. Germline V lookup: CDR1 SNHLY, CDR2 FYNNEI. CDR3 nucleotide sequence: TGTGCCAGCAGTGCGAGTGGGCACAGGGGAACTGAAGCTTTCTTT. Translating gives CASSASGHRGTEAFF.

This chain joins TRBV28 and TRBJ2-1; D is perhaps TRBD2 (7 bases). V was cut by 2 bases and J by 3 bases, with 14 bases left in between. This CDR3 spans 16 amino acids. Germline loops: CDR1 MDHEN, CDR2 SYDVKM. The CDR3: CASSLLQGGGYNEQFF. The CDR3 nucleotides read TGTGCCAGCAGTTTACTCCAGGGAGGGGGCTACAATGAGCAGTTCTTC.

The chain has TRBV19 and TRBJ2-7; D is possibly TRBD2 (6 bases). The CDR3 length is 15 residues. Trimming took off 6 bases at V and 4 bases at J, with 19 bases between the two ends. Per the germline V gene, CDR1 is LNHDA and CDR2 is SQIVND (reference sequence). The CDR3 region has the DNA TGTGCCAGTAGCCCCTTCGGGACTCCCGGGTACGAGCAGTACTTC. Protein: CASSPFGTPGYEQYF.

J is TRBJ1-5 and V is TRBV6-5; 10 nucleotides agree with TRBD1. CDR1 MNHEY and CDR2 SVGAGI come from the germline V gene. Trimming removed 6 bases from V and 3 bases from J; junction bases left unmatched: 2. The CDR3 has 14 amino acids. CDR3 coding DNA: TGTGCCAGCAGGGGACAGGGGAACAATCAGCCCCAGCATTTT. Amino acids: CASRGQGNNQPQHF.

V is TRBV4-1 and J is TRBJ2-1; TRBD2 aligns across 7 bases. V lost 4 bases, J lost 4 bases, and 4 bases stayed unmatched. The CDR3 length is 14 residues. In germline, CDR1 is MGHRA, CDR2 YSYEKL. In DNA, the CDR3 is TGCGCCAGCAGCCCAGGGCGGGGGTACAATGAGCAGTTCTTC. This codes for CASSPGRGYNEQFF.

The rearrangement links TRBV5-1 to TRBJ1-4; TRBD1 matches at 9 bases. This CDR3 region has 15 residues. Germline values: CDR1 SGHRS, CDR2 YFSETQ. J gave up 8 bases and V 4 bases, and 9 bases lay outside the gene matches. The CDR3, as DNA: TGCGCCAGCAGCCTACAAACAGGGGGCGCGGAAAAACTGTTTTTT. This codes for CASSLQTGGAEKLFF.

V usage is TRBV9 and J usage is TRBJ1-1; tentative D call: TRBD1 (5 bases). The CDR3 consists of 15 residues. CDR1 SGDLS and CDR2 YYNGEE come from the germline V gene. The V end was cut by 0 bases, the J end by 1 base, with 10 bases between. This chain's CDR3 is CASSVGAGPNTEAFF. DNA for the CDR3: TGTGCCAGCAGCGTAGGGGCGGGGCCGAACACTGAAGCTTTCTTT. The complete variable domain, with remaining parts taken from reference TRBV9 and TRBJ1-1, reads DSGVTQTPKHLITATGQRVTLRCSPRSGDLSVYWYQQSLDQGLQFLIQYYNGEERAKGNILERFSAQQFPDLHSELNLSSLELGDSALYFCASSVGAGPNTEAFFGQGTRLTVV.

CDR3 amino acids: CASTYRAMNTGELFF. CDR3 DNA sequence: TGTGCCAGCACTTACAGGGCCATGAACACCGGGGAGCTGTTTTTT. J is TRBJ2-2 and V is TRBV28; D is possibly TRBD1 (6 bases). The CDR3 consists of 15 residues. V lost 7 bases and J lost 1, with 13 bases in between. The germline V gene encodes CDR1 MDHEN and CDR2 SYDVKM.

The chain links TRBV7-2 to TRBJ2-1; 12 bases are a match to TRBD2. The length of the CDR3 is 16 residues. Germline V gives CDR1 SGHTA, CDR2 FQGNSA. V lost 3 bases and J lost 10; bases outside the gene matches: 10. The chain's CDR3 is CASSFASTSGSREQFF. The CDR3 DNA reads TGTGCCAGCAGCTTTGCCTCGACTAGCGGGAGTCGAGAGCAGTTCTTC. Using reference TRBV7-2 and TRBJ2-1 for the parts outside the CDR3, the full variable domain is GAGVSQSPSNKVTEKGKDVELRCDPISGHTALYWYRQSLGQGLEFLIYFQGNSAPDKSGLPSDRFSAERTGGSVSTLTIQRTQQEDSAVYLCASSFASTSGSREQFFGPGTRLTVL.

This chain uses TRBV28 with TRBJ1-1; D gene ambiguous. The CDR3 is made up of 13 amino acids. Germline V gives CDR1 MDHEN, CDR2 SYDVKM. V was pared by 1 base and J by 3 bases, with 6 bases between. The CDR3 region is CASSLSDYTEAFF. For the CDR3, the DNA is TGTGCCAGCAGTTTATCGGACTACACTGAAGCTTTCTTT.

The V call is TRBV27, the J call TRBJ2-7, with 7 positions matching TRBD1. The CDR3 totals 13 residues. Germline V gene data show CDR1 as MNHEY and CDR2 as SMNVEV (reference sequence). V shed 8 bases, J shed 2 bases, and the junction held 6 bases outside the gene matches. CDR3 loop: CASGLTGPYEQYF. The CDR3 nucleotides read TGTGCCAGCGGGTTGACAGGGCCCTACGAGCAGTACTTC.

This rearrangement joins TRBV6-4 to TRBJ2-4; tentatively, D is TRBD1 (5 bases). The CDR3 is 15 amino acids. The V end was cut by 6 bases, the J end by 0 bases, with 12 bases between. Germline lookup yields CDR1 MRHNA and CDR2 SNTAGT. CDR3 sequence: CASSPPGKAKNIQYF. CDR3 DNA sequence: TGTGCCAGCAGCCCCCCAGGGAAAGCCAAAAACATTCAGTACTTC.

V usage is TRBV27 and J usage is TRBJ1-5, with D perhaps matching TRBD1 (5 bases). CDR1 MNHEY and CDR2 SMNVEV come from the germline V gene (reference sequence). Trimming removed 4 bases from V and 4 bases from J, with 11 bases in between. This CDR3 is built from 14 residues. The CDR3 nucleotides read TGTGCCAGCAGTTCCGCGGGACGGAATCAGCCCCAGCATTTT. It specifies CASSSAGRNQPQHF.

CDR3 coding DNA: TGTGCTAGTGGCACCTACGAGCAGTACTTC. It specifies CASGTYEQYF. The chain combines TRBV12-5 with TRBJ2-7; D remains ambiguous. The V end was cut by 6 bases, the J end by 2 bases, with 2 bases between. From germline, CDR1 is LGHNT and CDR2 FRNRAP. The CDR3 is 10 amino acids.

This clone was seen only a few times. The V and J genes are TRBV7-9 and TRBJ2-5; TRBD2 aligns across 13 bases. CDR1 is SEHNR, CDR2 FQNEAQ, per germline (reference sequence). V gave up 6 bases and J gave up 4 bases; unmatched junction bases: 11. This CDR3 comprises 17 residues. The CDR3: CASSSTNWTSGRETQYF. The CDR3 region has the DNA TGTGCCAGCAGTTCAACCAACTGGACTAGCGGGAGAGAGACCCAGTACTTC. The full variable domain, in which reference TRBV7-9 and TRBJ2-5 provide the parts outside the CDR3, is DTGVSQNPRHKITKRGQNVTFRCDPISEHNRLYWYRQTLGQGPEFLTYFQNEAQLEKSRLLSDRFSAERPKGSFSTLEIQRTEQGDSAMYLCASSSTNWTSGRETQYFGPGTRLLVL.

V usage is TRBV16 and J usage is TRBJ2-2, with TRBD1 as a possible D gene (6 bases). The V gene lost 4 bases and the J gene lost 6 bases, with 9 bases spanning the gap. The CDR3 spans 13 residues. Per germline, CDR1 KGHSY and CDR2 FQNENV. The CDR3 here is CASSPAGAGELFF. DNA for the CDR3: TGTGCCAGCAGCCCGGCAGGGGCCGGGGAGCTGTTTTTT.